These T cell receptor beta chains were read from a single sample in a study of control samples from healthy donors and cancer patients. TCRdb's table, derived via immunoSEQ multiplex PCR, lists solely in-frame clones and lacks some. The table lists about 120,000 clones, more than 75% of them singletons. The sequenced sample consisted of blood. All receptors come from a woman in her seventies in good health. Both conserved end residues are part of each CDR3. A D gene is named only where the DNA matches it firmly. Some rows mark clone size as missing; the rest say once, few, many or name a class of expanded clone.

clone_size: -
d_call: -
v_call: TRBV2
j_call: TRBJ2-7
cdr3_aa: CASMFPRGSYEQYF
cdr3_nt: TGTGCCAGCATGTTTCCACGGGGGTCCTACGAGCAGTACTTC

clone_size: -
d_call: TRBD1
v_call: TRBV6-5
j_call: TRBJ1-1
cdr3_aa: CASSPTGVTEAFF
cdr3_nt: TGTGCCAGCAGTCCCACAGGGGTCACTGAAGCTTTCTTT

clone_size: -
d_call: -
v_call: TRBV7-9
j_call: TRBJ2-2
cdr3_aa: CASSLSGIGSGELFF
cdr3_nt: TGTGCCAGCAGCTTATCGGGGATAGGCTCCGGGGAGCTGTTTTTT

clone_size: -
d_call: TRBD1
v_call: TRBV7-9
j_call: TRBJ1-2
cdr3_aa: CASSRHGTVDGYTF
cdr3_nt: TGTGCCAGCAGCCGACACGGGACAGTGGACGGCTACACCTTC

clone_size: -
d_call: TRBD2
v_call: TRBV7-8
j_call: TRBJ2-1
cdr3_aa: CASSLSRLARDEQFF
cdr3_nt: TGTGCCAGCAGCTTATCAAGACTAGCTAGGGATGAGCAGTTCTTC

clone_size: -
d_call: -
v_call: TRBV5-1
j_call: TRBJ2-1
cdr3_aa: CASSFGGAGSNEQFF
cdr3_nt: TGCGCCAGCAGCTTTGGGGGGGCCGGGAGCAATGAGCAGTTCTTC

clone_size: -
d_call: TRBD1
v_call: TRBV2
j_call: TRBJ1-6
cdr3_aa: CASWGQVEISPLHF
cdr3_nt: TGTGCCAGCTGGGGACAGGTCGAGATTTCACCCCTCCACTTT

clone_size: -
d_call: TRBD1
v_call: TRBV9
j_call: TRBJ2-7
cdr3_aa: CASSAGTGTYEQYF
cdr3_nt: TGTGCCAGCAGCGCCGGGACAGGGACCTACGAGCAGTACTTC

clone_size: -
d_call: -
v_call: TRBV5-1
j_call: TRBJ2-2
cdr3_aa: CASSFENGELFF
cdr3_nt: TGCGCCAGCAGCTTCGAAAACGGGGAGCTGTTTTTT

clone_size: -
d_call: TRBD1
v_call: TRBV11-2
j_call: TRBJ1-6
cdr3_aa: CASSLATGGPPYNSPLHF
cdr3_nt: TGTGCCAGCAGCTTAGCGACAGGGGGACCACCTTATAATTCACCCCTCCACTTT

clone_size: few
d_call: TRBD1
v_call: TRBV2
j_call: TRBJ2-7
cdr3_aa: CASTRAGGLYEQYF
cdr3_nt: TGTGCCAGCACTAGGGCAGGGGGCTTGTACGAGCAGTACTTC

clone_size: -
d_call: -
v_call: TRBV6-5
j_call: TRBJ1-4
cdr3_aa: CASSWEGAPNEKLFF
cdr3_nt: TGTGCCAGCAGTTGGGAAGGGGCTCCTAATGAAAAACTGTTTTTT

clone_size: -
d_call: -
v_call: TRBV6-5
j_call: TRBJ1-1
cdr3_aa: CASSTNTEAFF
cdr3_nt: TGTGCCAGCAGTACGAACACTGAAGCTTTCTTT

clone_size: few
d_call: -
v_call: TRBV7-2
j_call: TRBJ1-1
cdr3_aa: CASSVSLTARGTEAFF
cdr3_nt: TGTGCCAGCAGCGTATCCCTGACAGCCAGGGGTACTGAAGCTTTCTTT

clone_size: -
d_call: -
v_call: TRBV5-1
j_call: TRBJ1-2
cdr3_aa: CASSAGRTNYGYTF
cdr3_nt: TGCGCCAGCAGCGCCGGTAGGACTAACTATGGCTACACCTTC

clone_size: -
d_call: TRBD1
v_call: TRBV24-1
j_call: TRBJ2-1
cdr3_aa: CATSDSFSGQGALEEQFF
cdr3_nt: TGTGCCACCAGTGATTCATTTTCCGGACAGGGGGCACTAGAAGAGCAGTTCTTC

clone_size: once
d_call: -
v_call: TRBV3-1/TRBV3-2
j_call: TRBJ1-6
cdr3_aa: CASSRDGLSPLHF
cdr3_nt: TGTGCCAGCAGCCGGGACGGACTTTCACCCCTCCACTTT

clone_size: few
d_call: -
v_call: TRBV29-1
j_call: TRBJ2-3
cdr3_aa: CSVGQLGDTQYF
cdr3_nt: TGCAGCGTTGGACAGTTGGGAGATACGCAGTATTTT

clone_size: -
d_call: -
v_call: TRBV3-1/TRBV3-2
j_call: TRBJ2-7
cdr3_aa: CASSQGGRREQYF
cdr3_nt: TGTGCCAGCAGCCAGGGTGGGAGAAGGGAGCAGTACTTC

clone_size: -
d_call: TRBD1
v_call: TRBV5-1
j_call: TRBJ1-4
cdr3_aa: CASSQQGPTNEKLFF
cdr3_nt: TGCGCCAGCAGCCAACAGGGGCCCACTAATGAAAAACTGTTTTTT

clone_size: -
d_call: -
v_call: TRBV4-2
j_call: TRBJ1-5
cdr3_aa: CASSTKGAGNQPQHF
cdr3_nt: TGTGCCAGCAGCACCAAGGGTGCGGGGAACCAGCCCCAGCATTTT

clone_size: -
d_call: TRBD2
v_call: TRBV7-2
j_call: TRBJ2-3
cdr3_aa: CASSLTVAGWAGTDTQYF
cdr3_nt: TGTGCCAGCAGCTTAACCGTAGCGGGGTGGGCTGGCACAGATACGCAGTATTTT

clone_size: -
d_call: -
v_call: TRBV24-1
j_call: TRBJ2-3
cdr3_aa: CATSIPGGGWRGAPSTDTQYF
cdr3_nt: TGTGCCACCAGTATCCCAGGGGGCGGATGGCGGGGGGCGCCTAGCACAGATACGCAGTATTTT

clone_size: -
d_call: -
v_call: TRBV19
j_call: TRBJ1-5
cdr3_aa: CASSPDYSNQPQHF
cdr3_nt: TGTGCCAGTAGCCCGGATTATAGCAATCAGCCCCAGCATTTT

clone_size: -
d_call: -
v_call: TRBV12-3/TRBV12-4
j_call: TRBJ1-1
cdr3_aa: CASSLRDTEAFF
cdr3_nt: TGTGCCAGCAGCCTACGGGACACTGAAGCTTTCTTT

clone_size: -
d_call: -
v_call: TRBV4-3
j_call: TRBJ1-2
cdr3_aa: CASSQEQVPYGYTF
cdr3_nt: TGCGCCAGCAGCCAAGAACAGGTCCCCTATGGCTACACCTTC

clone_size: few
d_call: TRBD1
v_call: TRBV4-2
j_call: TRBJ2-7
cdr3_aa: CASRGKTGGRSYEQYF
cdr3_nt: TGTGCCAGCAGGGGTAAAACAGGGGGACGCTCCTACGAGCAGTACTTC

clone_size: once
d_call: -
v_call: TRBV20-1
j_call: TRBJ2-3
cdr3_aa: CSASLGADTQYF
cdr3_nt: TGCAGTGCTAGTTTGGGGGCAGATACGCAGTATTTT

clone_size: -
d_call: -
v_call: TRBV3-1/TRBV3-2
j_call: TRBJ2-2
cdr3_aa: CASSQDARVDTGELFF
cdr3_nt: TGTGCCAGCAGCCAAGATGCCAGGGTGGACACCGGGGAGCTGTTTTTT